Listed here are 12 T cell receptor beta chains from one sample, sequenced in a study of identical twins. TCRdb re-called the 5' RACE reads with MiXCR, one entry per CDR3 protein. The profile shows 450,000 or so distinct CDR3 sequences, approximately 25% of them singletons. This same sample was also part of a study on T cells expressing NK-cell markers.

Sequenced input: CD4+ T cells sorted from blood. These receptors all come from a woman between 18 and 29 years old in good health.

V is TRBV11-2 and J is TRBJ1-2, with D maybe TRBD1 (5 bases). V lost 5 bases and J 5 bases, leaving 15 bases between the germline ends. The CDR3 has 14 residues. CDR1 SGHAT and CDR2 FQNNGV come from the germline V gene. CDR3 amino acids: CASSLQSGEYGYTF. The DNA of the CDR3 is TGTGCCAGCAGCCTACAGTCGGGGGAATATGGCTACACCTTC.

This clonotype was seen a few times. The CDR3 is CASSFPLAQQYF. The CDR3 coding sequence is TGTGCCAGCAGTTTCCCGCTAGCACAGCAGTACTTC. This sequence joins TRBV12-3 or TRBV12-4 and TRBJ2-7; D perhaps matches TRBD2 (5 bases). Trimming took off 3 bases at V and 8 bases at J, with 11 bases between the two ends. The CDR3 loop spans 12 amino acids.

The CDR3 bases are TGTGCCAGCAGTGAACCCTCCGAGACAGGGGATAGGGGGGAGCTGTTTTTT. Protein: CASSEPSETGDRGELFF. The V gene is TRBV25-1, the J gene TRBJ2-2; 8 bases fit TRBD1. V shed 2 bases and J 8 bases; nucleotides not matched to a gene: 13. The CDR3 loop spans 17 amino acids. From germline, CDR1 is MGHDK and CDR2 SYGVNS. Based on the CDR3 plus reference TRBV25-1 and TRBJ2-2, the full variable domain is EADIYQTPRYLVIGTGKKITLECSQTMGHDKMYWYQQDPGMELHLIHYSYGVNSTEKGDLSSESTVSRIRTEHFPLTLESARPSHTSQYLCASSEPSETGDRGELFFGEGSRLTVL.

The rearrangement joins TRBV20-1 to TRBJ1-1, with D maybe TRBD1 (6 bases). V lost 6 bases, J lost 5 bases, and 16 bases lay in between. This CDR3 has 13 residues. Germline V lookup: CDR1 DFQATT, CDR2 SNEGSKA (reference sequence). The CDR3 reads CSARGHARTEAFF. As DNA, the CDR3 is TGCAGTGCCAGGGGACACGCGAGGACTGAAGCTTTCTTT.

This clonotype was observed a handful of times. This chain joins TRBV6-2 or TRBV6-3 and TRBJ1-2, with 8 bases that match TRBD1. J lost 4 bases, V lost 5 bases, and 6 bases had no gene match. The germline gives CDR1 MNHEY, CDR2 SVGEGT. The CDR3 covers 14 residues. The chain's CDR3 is CASSGQGLGYGYTF. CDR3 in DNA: TGTGCCAGCAGTGGACAGGGTCTCGGCTATGGCTACACCTTC.

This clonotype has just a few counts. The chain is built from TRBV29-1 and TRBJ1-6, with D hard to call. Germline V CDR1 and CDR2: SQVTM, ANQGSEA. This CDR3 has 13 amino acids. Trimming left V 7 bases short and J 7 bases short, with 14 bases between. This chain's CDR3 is CSAAYGVNSPLHF. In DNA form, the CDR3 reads TGCAGCGCCGCTTATGGGGTAAATTCACCCCTCCACTTT.

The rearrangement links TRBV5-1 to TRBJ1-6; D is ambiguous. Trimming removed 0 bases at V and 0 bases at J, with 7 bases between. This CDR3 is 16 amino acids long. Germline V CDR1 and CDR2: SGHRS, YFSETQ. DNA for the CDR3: TGCGCCAGCAGCTTGGGGCGGAGCTCCTATAATTCACCCCTCCACTTT. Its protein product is CASSLGRSSYNSPLHF.

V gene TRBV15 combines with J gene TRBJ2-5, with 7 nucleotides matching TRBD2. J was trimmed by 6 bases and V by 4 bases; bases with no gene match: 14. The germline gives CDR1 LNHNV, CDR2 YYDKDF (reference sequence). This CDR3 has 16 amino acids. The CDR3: CATSTGGQASPKTQYF. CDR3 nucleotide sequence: TGTGCCACCAGCACGGGGGGTCAAGCTTCTCCCAAGACCCAGTACTTC.

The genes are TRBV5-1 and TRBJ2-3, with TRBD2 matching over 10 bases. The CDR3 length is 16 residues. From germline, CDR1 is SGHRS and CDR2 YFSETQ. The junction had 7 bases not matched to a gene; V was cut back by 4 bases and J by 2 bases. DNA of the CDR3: TGCGCCAGCAGCCCAGTAGCGGGGGGTACCACAGATACGCAGTATTTT. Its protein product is CASSPVAGGTTDTQYF.

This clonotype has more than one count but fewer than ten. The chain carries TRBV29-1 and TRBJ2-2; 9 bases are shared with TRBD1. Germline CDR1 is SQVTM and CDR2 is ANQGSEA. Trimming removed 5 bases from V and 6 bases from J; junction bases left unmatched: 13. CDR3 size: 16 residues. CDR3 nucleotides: TGCAGCGTTCGGATAGACAGGGGGTATGGGGCCGGGGAGCTGTTTTTT. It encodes CSVRIDRGYGAGELFF.

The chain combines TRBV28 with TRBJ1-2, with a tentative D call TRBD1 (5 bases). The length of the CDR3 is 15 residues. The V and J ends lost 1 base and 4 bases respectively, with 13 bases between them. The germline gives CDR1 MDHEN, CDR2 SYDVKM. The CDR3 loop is CASSLSGARAYGYTF. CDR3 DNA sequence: TGTGCCAGCAGTTTATCCGGGGCGCGGGCCTATGGCTACACCTTC.

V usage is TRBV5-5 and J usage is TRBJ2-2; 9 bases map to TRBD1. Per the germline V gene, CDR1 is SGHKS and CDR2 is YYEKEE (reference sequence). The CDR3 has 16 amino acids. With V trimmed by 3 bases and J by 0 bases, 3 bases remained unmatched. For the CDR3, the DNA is TGTGCCAGCAGCTCGGGACAGGGAGCGAACACCGGGGAGCTGTTTTTT. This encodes CASSSGQGANTGELFF.